A selection of T cell receptor beta chains follows, all from one sample in a study of control samples from healthy donors and cancer patients. The method was immunoSEQ multiplex PCR; TCRdb's version includes in-frame clones alone and lacks a portion of them. The sample has 120,000 to 150,000 clones; roughly nine tenths are singletons. Sample: blood. These receptors originate from a young man in good health. Each CDR3 is given with its conserved first and last residue. D genes are given only for firm matches. Clone size, where shown, is once, few, many, or a class for clones that have expanded.

clone_size cdr3_length j_call v_call d_call cdr3_nt cdr3_aa
NA 13 TRBJ2-1 TRBV7-9 TRBD2 TGTGCCAGCAGTGGGGGAGGGCTCGATGAGCAGTTCTTC CASSGGGLDEQFF
NA 11 TRBJ2-1 TRBV24-1 NA TGTGCCACCAGTGGAGGGCATGAGCAGTTCTTC CATSGGHEQFF
NA 16 TRBJ2-1 TRBV19 TRBD2 TGTGCCAGTACCTCAAGCGGGAGGGCCTCCTACAATGAGCAGTTCTTC CASTSSGRASYNEQFF
NA 14 TRBJ2-7 TRBV5-4 TRBD2 TGTGCCAGCAGCAGGACTAGCGGGAAATACGAGCAGTACTTC CASSRTSGKYEQYF
NA 15 TRBJ1-5 TRBV5-4 NA TGTGCCAGCAGCTTTGGCAGAAATAGCAATCAGCCCCAGCATTTT CASSFGRNSNQPQHF
NA 15 TRBJ1-3 TRBV19 NA TGTGCCAGTAGTGCCGGGAGACTCTCTGGAAACACCATATATTTT CASSAGRLSGNTIYF
once 13 TRBJ2-1 TRBV6-4 NA TGTGCCAGCACTCCCGAAGGGGCGGGTGAGCAGTTCTTC CASTPEGAGEQFF
NA 15 TRBJ2-1 TRBV3-1/TRBV3-2 NA TGTGCCAGCAGCCAAGGTATAGACTTCTACAATGAGCAGTTCTTC CASSQGIDFYNEQFF
NA 15 TRBJ1-2 TRBV24-1 TRBD1 TGTGCCACCAGTGATCGACAGGGGCTAGGCTATGGCTACACCTTC CATSDRQGLGYGYTF
NA 14 TRBJ1-2 TRBV18 NA TGTGCCAGCTCACCACCGGTGCCGGGGATAGGCTACACCTTC CASSPPVPGIGYTF
NA 15 TRBJ2-1 TRBV5-1 NA TGCGCCAGCAGCTTGGTGAGGACGGGATACAATGAGCAGTTCTTC CASSLVRTGYNEQFF
few 15 TRBJ1-5 TRBV18 TRBD1 TGTGCCAGCTCACCTGGACAGGGGGGAAGTCAGCCCCAGCATTTT CASSPGQGGSQPQHF
NA 15 TRBJ1-4 TRBV28 TRBD1 TGTGCCAGCAGTAAAAGGACAGGTCCTAATGAAAAACTGTTTTTT CASSKRTGPNEKLFF
NA 15 TRBJ1-5 TRBV18 TRBD1 TGTGCCAGCTCACTATTGACAGGGGACAATCAGCCCCAGCATTTT CASSLLTGDNQPQHF
NA 13 TRBJ2-5 TRBV19 NA TGTGCCAGTAGTATAGACAGGCGAGAGACCCAGTACTTC CASSIDRRETQYF
NA 17 TRBJ2-5 TRBV4-3 TRBD2 TGCGCCAGCAGCCAAGGGTTAGCGGGAGGGCCAGGGGAGACCCAGTACTTC CASSQGLAGGPGETQYF
NA 14 TRBJ1-5 TRBV7-2 TRBD1 TGTGCCAGCAGCTTTAGACAGGGCCGGCAGCCCCAGCATTTT CASSFRQGRQPQHF
NA 13 TRBJ1-1 TRBV24-1 NA TGTGCCACCAGACAGAGGTCGAACACTGAAGCTTTCTTT CATRQRSNTEAFF
NA 12 TRBJ1-2 TRBV7-2 NA TGTGCCAGCAGCTTAAGTGCACGCGGCTACACCTTC CASSLSARGYTF
NA 11 TRBJ2-1 TRBV20-1 NA TGCAGTGCCGCAGCCGGGAATGAGCAGTTCTTC CSAAAGNEQFF
NA 13 TRBJ2-7 TRBV9 NA TGTGCCAGCAGCGTAGGGGTCGCATACGAGCAGTACTTC CASSVGVAYEQYF
NA 15 TRBJ2-2 TRBV3-1/TRBV3-2 NA TGTGCCAGTCGGGGGTGGGTTTCACACACCGGGGAGCTGTTTTTT CASRGWVSHTGELFF
NA 16 TRBJ2-1 TRBV21-1 NA TGTGCCAGCAGCAAAAGGAAGTCTAGCGGGTACAATGAGCAGTTCTTC CASSKRKSSGYNEQFF
NA 15 TRBJ1-1 TRBV4-2 NA TGTGCCAGCAGCCAAGTTCCGACCAGGGGCACTGAAGCTTTCTTT CASSQVPTRGTEAFF
NA 14 TRBJ2-7 TRBV19 NA TGTGCCAGTACCCCAAGCATGAGCTCCTACGAGCAGTACTTC CASTPSMSSYEQYF
NA 13 TRBJ1-5 TRBV30 NA TGTGCCTGGGGCCTACTAAGCAATCAGCCCCAGCATTTT CAWGLLSNQPQHF
NA 14 TRBJ1-1 TRBV19 NA TGTGCCAGTAGTATACGCAGAATGAACACTGAAGCTTTCTTT CASSIRRMNTEAFF
NA 14 TRBJ2-7 TRBV5-6 TRBD1 TGTGCCAGCAGTTTTTGGACAGGAGGCCACGAGCAGTACTTC CASSFWTGGHEQYF
NA 13 TRBJ2-7 TRBV4-3 NA TGCGCCAGCAGCCACGGGACAACCTACGAGCAGTACTTC CASSHGTTYEQYF
once 14 TRBJ1-1 TRBV7-3 NA TGTGCCAGCAGCTTAAGACGGGAAGACACTGAAGCTTTCTTT CASSLRREDTEAFF
NA 16 TRBJ2-1 TRBV7-2 TRBD2 TGTGCCAGCAGCTTAGTGGGGACTAGCGGGAACAATGAGCAGTTCTTC CASSLVGTSGNNEQFF
few 18 TRBJ2-7 TRBV5-4 NA TGTGCCAGCAGCCGAAGAGAAACCAGGACCACCCCGGAAGGGGAGCAGTACTTC CASSRRETRTTPEGEQYF
NA 14 TRBJ2-2 TRBV5-1 NA TGCGCCAGCAACGGAGGGGGAAACACCGGGGAGCTGTTTTTT CASNGGGNTGELFF
NA 15 TRBJ1-2 TRBV5-4 TRBD1 TGTGCCAGCAGCTCCCGCCGCAGGGGGAACTATGGCTACACCTTC CASSSRRRGNYGYTF
NA 14 TRBJ2-1 TRBV24-1 TRBD1 TGTGCCACCAGTGATGCTAGACAGGGGAATGAGCAGTTCTTC CATSDARQGNEQFF
once 14 TRBJ2-7 TRBV7-2 TRBD2 TGTGCCAGCAGCCCCTGGACTAGCGGGCTTGGGCAGTACTTC CASSPWTSGLGQYF
once 15 TRBJ2-2 TRBV6-4 TRBD2 TGTGCCAGCAGCGCCACCGGAGGCGGGGGCGGGGAGCTGTTTTTT CASSATGGGGGELFF
NA 14 TRBJ2-5 TRBV3-1/TRBV3-2 NA TGTGCCAGCAGATTCCTAGCAGAACAAGAGACCCAGTACTTC CASRFLAEQETQYF
NA 12 TRBJ1-1 TRBV19 NA TGTGCCAGTAGTATACCGGGACGAGAAGCTTTCTTT CASSIPGREAFF
NA 15 TRBJ2-1 TRBV7-8 NA TGTGCCAGCAGCTTAGTGGTGGGACTGAACAATGAGCAGTTCTTC CASSLVVGLNNEQFF
NA 13 TRBJ1-1 TRBV7-9 NA TGTGCCAGCAGCCTGGATATGAACACTGAAGCTTTCTTT CASSLDMNTEAFF
NA 13 TRBJ2-5 TRBV19 NA TGTGCCAGTAGTATATCGCGCCAAGAGACCCAGTACTTC CASSISRQETQYF
NA 19 TRBJ2-2 TRBV24-1 NA TGTGCCACCAGTGATTTCTTTTCAGCCGATCTCGCGAACACCGGGGAGCTGTTTTTT CATSDFFSADLANTGELFF
few 16 TRBJ2-6 TRBV2 TRBD1 TGTGCCAGCCGACAGGGGGCGGGCTCTGGGGCCAACGTCCTGACTTTC CASRQGAGSGANVLTF
NA 14 TRBJ1-1 TRBV13 TRBD1 TGTGCCAGCAGCGCCTGGACAGGAAACACTGAAGCTTTCTTT CASSAWTGNTEAFF
NA 14 TRBJ2-3 TRBV24-1 NA TGTGCCACCAGTGATTGGACAGCAGTGGATACGCAGTATTTT CATSDWTAVDTQYF
NA 11 TRBJ2-1 TRBV30 NA TGTGCCTGGAGTGTCCTCAATGAGCAGTTCTTC CAWSVLNEQFF
NA 16 TRBJ2-2 TRBV30 NA TGTGCCTGGAGTCCCAGGACTTTTTCAAACACCGGGGAGCTGTTTTTT CAWSPRTFSNTGELFF
NA 14 TRBJ2-3 TRBV9 NA TGTGCCAGCAGCGTAAGCTCCCGGTCTGATACGCAGTATTTT CASSVSSRSDTQYF
NA 18 TRBJ1-1 TRBV21-1 NA TGTGCCAGCAGCATATCGCAGGGAGGGTGTCAGGTGAACACTGAAGCTTTCTTT CASSISQGGCQVNTEAFF
NA 15 TRBJ1-1 TRBV4-1 NA TGCGCCAGCAGCCAGGAAACAGCGGTCGGAACTGAAGCTTTCTTT CASSQETAVGTEAFF
NA 14 TRBJ2-1 TRBV24-1 TRBD2 TGTGCCACCAGCCCTAGCGGGGGTACCAATGAGCAGTTCTTC CATSPSGGTNEQFF
NA 16 TRBJ2-3 TRBV6-4 TRBD2 TGTGCCAGCAGTGAAAGGTCTAGCGGGGGTGCAGATACGCAGTATTTT CASSERSSGGADTQYF